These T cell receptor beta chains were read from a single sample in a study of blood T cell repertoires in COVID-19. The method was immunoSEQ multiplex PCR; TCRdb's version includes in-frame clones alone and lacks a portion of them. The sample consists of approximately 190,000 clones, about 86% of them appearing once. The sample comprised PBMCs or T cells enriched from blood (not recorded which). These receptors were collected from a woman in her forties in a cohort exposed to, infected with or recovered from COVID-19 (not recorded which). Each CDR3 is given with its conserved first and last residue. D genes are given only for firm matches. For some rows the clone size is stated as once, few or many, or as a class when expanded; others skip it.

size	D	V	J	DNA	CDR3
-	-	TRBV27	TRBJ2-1	TGTGCCAGCAGTAGCCGGGAGGGGGCGTACAATGAGCAGTTCTTC	CASSSREGAYNEQFF
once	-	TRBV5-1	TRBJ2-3	TGCGCCAGCAGCTTGAGTCAGGGCCCAGATACGCAGTATTTT	CASSLSQGPDTQYF
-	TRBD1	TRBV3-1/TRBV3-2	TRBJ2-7	TGTGCCAGCAGCTTCGGGACAGGGGGCACCTACGAGCAGTACTTC	CASSFGTGGTYEQYF
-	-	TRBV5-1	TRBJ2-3	TGCGCCAGCAGCTTGGGTCGTGGGCCAAACACAGATACGCAGTATTTT	CASSLGRGPNTDTQYF
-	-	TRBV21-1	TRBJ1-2	-	CASSKVGQGSYGYTF
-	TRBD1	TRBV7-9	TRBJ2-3	TGTGCCAGCAGCTTTGGAGACAGGGGAAATGCAGATACGCAGTATTTT	CASSFGDRGNADTQYF
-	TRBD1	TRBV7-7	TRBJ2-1	TGTGCCAGCAGCTTAGGGACAGGGAGGAGGAATGAGCAGTTCTTC	CASSLGTGRRNEQFF
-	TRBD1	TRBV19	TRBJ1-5	TGTGCCAGTAGTATTTCGGGGACAGGGGTACAGCCCCAGCATTTT	CASSISGTGVQPQHF
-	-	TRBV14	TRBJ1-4	TGTGCCAGCAGCCTACGACAGGCAACTAATGAAAAACTGTTTTTT	CASSLRQATNEKLFF
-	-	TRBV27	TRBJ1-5	TGTGCCAGCAGTTTAGGGCGCAATCAGCCCCAGCATTTT	CASSLGRNQPQHF
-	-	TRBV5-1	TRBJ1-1	TGCGCCAGCAGCGAAAACCAGGGATTTGAAGCTTTCTTT	CASSENQGFEAFF
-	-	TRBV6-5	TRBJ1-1	TGTGCCATACATTCCATGGGGGTTCGGGAGGAAGCTTTCTTT	CAIHSMGVREEAFF
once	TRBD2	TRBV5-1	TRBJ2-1	TGCGCCAGCAGTTGGACTAGCGGGAGCCAGAATGAGCAGTTCTTC	CASSWTSGSQNEQFF
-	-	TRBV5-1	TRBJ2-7	TGCGCCAGCAGCCGGGCAGCGGGTGATTCCTACGAGCAGTACTTC	CASSRAAGDSYEQYF
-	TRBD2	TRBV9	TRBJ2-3	TGTGCCAGCAGCGTAGATCCTAGCGGGGGAATCACAGATACGCAGTATTTT	CASSVDPSGGITDTQYF
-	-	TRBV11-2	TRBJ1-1	TGTGCCAGCACCCCTTGGGCGGGGCCCACTGAAGCTTTCTTT	CASTPWAGPTEAFF